This T cell receptor (beta chain) was recorded in a study of regulatory T cells in long-lasting Graves disease. About the research overall: The antithyroid drugs taken by newly diagnosed Graves' patients had been used for under 3 months.

Indicated time point: newly diagnosed GD, antithyroid drugs for less than 3 months. The TCR library was prepared using RNA isolated from PBMCs. Germline lookup yields CDR1 MNHEY and CDR2 SVGEGT. The CDR3 length is 14 residues. With 4 bases clipped from V and 9 bases from J, the junction kept 4 bases outside the gene matches. Arm-PCR of CDR3 regions and iRepertoire HTBI primers were used to build TCR beta libraries. Using its own MiXCR run on the multiplex PCR reads, TCRdb lists one record per CDR3 protein. This sample yields a few hundred thousand distinct CDR3 sequences, of which roughly 15% are seen a single time; about 25% belongs to the top ten. This sample was also put to use in a study of T cells in Graves' hyperthyroidism and ophthalmopathy.

The chain uses TRBV6-2 or TRBV6-3 and TRBJ1-6; 9 bases are a match to TRBD1. The starting material was peripheral blood mononuclear cells (PBMCs), obtained at new diagnosis, from a patient treated with antithyroid drugs. This clonotype originated in a woman in her late teens or twenties with Graves disease. CDR3 loop: CASSSGTGISPLHF. CDR3 coding DNA: TGTGCCAGCAGTTCGGGGACAGGGATTTCACCCCTCCACTTT.